Shown below are 27 T cell receptor beta chains from a single sample sequenced in a study of CD8 T cells in ankylosing spondylitis. Study outcomes and limitations: Apparently characteristic of ankylosing spondylitis blood was a TCR beta motif (roughly eight highly homologous variants).

The antigens these receptors bind are not known. In TCRdb, the 5' RACE reads were re-called with MiXCR into one record per CDR3 protein. Of some 330,000 distinct CDR3 sequences in the sample, 6.5% to 10% were seen once. The specimen sequenced was blood, either unsorted or a sorted T cell fraction (not recorded which). These receptors were taken from a male donor with ankylosing spondylitis.

Ten or more counts support this clonotype. This sequence joins TRBV5-1 and TRBJ2-2; D not certain. Germline CDR1 is SGHRS and CDR2 is YFSETQ. Deletions cut 2 bases from V and 0 bases from J, with 8 bases between. The CDR3 consists of 15 residues. CDR3 DNA sequence: TGCGCCAGCAGCTTAGAGACCTCGAACACCGGGGAGCTGTTTTTT. Translation gives CASSLETSNTGELFF.

The V gene is TRBV3-1, the J gene TRBJ2-7; tentative D call: TRBD1 (6 bases). Trimming shortened V by 0 bases and J by 4 bases, and 10 bases separated the two germline ends. Per germline, CDR1 LGHDT and CDR2 YNNKEL (reference sequence). The CDR3 consists of 14 residues. This CDR3 reads CASSQDRTAYEQYF. In DNA, the CDR3 is TGTGCCAGCAGCCAAGATAGGACAGCGTACGAGCAGTACTTC.

At least ten counts were recorded for this clonotype. The junction differs from germline at one of its ends, possibly a read error. The CDR3, as DNA: TGCAGCGTTGCCTCGGACAGGGTTAGATTGGGCCAATCGAGGGATACGCGGTATTTT. Translated: CSVASDRVRLGQSRDTRYF. The chain uses TRBV29-1 and TRBJ2-3; TRBD1 agrees at 8 bases. This CDR3 is 19 amino acids long. Germline CDR1 reads SQVTM; CDR2 reads ANQGSEA.

This clonotype was observed a few times. The CDR3 spells CASSPERGEFYNEQFF. CDR3 coding DNA: TGCGCCAGCAGCCCGGAGCGGGGAGAATTTTACAATGAGCAGTTCTTC. This chain uses TRBV5-1 with TRBJ2-1; 7 nucleotides align to TRBD2. The CDR3 runs 16 residues. Germline CDR1 reads SGHRS; CDR2 reads YFSETQ. Trimming removed 4 bases from V and 4 bases from J; junction bases left unmatched: 11.

This chain links TRBV27 with TRBJ2-7; no definite D call. The germline V and J ends were trimmed by 0 bases and 5 bases, with 20 bases remaining between them. The CDR3 has 17 amino acids. The germline CDR1 and CDR2 sequences are MNHEY and SMNVEV (reference sequence). CDR3 in DNA: TGTGCCAGCAGTTTATCGATCTTACGGGTTGGAAGAAACGAGCAGTACTTC. Translation gives CASSLSILRVGRNEQYF.

This chain joins TRBV3-1 and TRBJ1-1; tentative D call: TRBD1 (6 bases). Deletions cut 1 base from V and 4 bases from J, with 10 bases between. The germline gives CDR1 LGHDT, CDR2 YNNKEL (reference sequence). This CDR3 has 14 residues. CDR3 in amino acids: CASSQAQGSTEAFF. CDR3 DNA: TGTGCCAGCAGCCAAGCGCAGGGGTCCACTGAAGCTTTCTTT.

The J gene is TRBJ1-6, the V gene TRBV5-6; D is undetermined. This CDR3 is built from 13 residues. Germline CDR1 reads SGHDT; CDR2 reads YYEEEE. Trimming pared 4 bases from V and 7 bases from J, leaving 9 bases between. The CDR3 DNA follows: TGTGCCAGCAGCCGCCTCGGAAATTCACCCCTCCACTTT. Translation: CASSRLGNSPLHF.

The chain links TRBV28 to TRBJ2-5, with D perhaps matching TRBD1 (5 bases). The length of the CDR3 is 13 residues. V shed 7 bases and J shed 7 bases, with 16 bases lying between them. The germline CDR1 and CDR2 sequences are MDHEN and SYDVKM. In DNA form, the CDR3 reads TGTGCCAGCACCCAGACTCTGCAGGGGACCCAGTACTTC. This sequence encodes CASTQTLQGTQYF.

In the case of this clonotype: At one boundary the junction diverges from the germline segment, which might be a read error. The chain couples TRBV5-6 to TRBJ1-3; D call uncertain. Germline V gives CDR1 SGHDT, CDR2 YYEEEE. The CDR3 length is 14 residues. CDR3 residues: CVSSLYSSGNTIYF. The CDR3 region has the DNA TGTGTCAGCAGCTTATACTCCTCTGGAAACACCATATATTTT.

The chain recombines TRBV20-1 with TRBJ2-2, with D possibly matching TRBD2 (5 bases). With 6 bases removed from V and 2 bases from J, the gap between germline ends came to 19 bases. The CDR3 length is 16 residues. Germline lookup yields CDR1 DFQATT and CDR2 SNEGSKA (reference sequence). CDR3 nucleotides: TGCAGTGCGCGCTCCCACCGGGGTAGCAACACCGGGGAGCTGTTTTTT. The encoded protein is CSARSHRGSNTGELFF.

The chain carries TRBV19 and TRBJ2-7, with a tentative D call TRBD2 (6 bases). The germline V gene encodes CDR1 LNHDA and CDR2 SQIVND (reference sequence). The CDR3 contains 15 residues. Trimming cost V 3 bases and J 3 bases, with 15 bases left between them. CDR3 region: CASSISLEGFYEQYF. The CDR3 region has the DNA TGTGCCAGTAGTATTAGTTTGGAGGGATTCTACGAGCAGTACTTC. Drawing the rest from reference TRBV19 and TRBJ2-7, the complete variable domain is DGGITQSPKYLFRKEGQNVTLSCEQNLNHDAMYWYRQDPGQGLRLIYYSQIVNDFQKGDIAEGYSVSREKKESFPLTVTSAQKNPTAFYLCASSISLEGFYEQYFGPGTRLTVT.

The sample holds a few counts of this clonotype. J is TRBJ1-2 and V is TRBV5-6; weak D call: TRBD1 (5 bases). Germline assignment: CDR1 SGHDT and CDR2 YYEEEE. This CDR3 contains 15 residues. The V gene lost 0 bases and the J gene lost 4 bases, with 13 bases spanning the gap. DNA of the CDR3: TGTGCCAGCAGCTTGGGATACTACAGGAGCTATGGCTACACCTTC. This gives the protein CASSLGYYRSYGYTF. Filled out from reference TRBV5-6 and TRBJ1-2, the complete variable domain reads DAGVTQSPTHLIKTRGQQVTLRCSPKSGHDTVSWYQQALGQGPQFIFQYYEEEERQRGNFPDRFSGHQFPNYSSELNVNALLLGDSALYLCASSLGYYRSYGYTFGSGTRLTVV.

The chain employs TRBV23-1 and TRBJ2-7; 9 bases line up with TRBD1. TRBV23-1 is flagged as an ORF with uncertain function. V lost 0 bases and J lost 3; bases outside the gene matches: 3. The length of the CDR3 is 15 residues. The CDR3 DNA reads TGCGCCAGCAGTCAATCGCCGACAGGGGGCTACGAGCAGTACTTC. This sequence encodes CASSQSPTGGYEQYF.

The chain uses TRBV7-6 and TRBJ2-2, with 7 bases matching TRBD1. The CDR3 totals 19 residues. Losses at the gene ends were 0 bases for V and 2 bases for J; bases not matched to a gene: 12. Germline loops: CDR1 SGHVS, CDR2 FNYEAQ. CDR3 DNA: TGTGCCAGCAGCTTAGCAAGGACAGGTTTTCCTTTAAACACCGGGGAGCTGTTTTTT. It encodes CASSLARTGFPLNTGELFF.

This clonotype was recorded at least ten times. This chain connects TRBV15 to TRBJ2-6, with D tentatively TRBD2 (5 bases). Germline assignment: CDR1 LNHNV and CDR2 YYDKDF (reference sequence). The CDR3 has 15 amino acids. Trimming removed 4 bases at V and 4 bases at J, with 11 bases between. CDR3 amino acids: CATSIGGTGANVLTF. Here the CDR3 DNA reads TGTGCCACCAGCATTGGAGGAACCGGGGCCAACGTCCTGACTTTC.

This clonotype has only a few counts. The CDR3 sequence is CSASTLVGYNEQFF. The CDR3 region has the DNA TGCAGTGCTAGTACTCTAGTAGGCTACAATGAGCAGTTCTTC. The chain combines TRBV20-1 with TRBJ2-1; D not resolved. CDR3 length: 14 amino acids. CDR1 DFQATT and CDR2 SNEGSKA come from the germline V gene (reference sequence). Trimming stripped 3 bases from V and 3 bases from J, with 12 bases between.

This clonotype has a count of ten or more. V is TRBV12-3 or TRBV12-4 and J is TRBJ2-1; D is unresolved. This CDR3 is 13 amino acids long. V was pared by 4 bases and J by 7 bases, with 11 bases between. The CDR3, as DNA: TGTGCCAGCAGTTACTCCGCAGTAAATGAGCAGTTCTTC. Translating it yields CASSYSAVNEQFF.

The chain combines TRBV20-1 with TRBJ2-7; TRBD1 matches at 9 bases. V trimming: 1 base; J trimming: 3 bases; junction bases outside the gene matches: 1. The V gene's germline CDR1 is DFQATT and CDR2 SNEGSKA (reference sequence). The CDR3 extends over 13 amino acids. For the CDR3, the DNA is TGCAGTGCTAGAGGGGACAGGGTCTACGAGCAGTACTTC. Residues: CSARGDRVYEQYF.

This clonotype was observed at least ten times. The chain is built from TRBV29-1 and TRBJ2-7; no definite D call. Trimming took off 6 bases at V and 1 base at J, with 16 bases between the two ends. This CDR3 comprises 14 residues. The V gene's germline CDR1 is SQVTM and CDR2 ANQGSEA. CDR3 sequence reads: CSVAARMGSYEQYF. The CDR3 nucleotides read TGCAGCGTAGCCGCACGGATGGGATCCTACGAGCAGTACTTC.

This clonotype was seen a single time. A much larger clone lies one base from this, so it may be a read error. The chain couples TRBV12-3 or TRBV12-4 to TRBJ1-4; 9 nucleotides agree with TRBD1. This CDR3 region has 20 residues. CDR3: CASGFATPGQGTSLIGKLFF. The CDR3 DNA reads TGTGCCAGCGGTTTCGCCACTCCGGGACAGGGTACTTCATTGATCGGAAAACTGTTTTTT.

The gene calls are TRBV28 and TRBJ2-7, with 7 bases lining up with TRBD2. After removal of 2 bases from V and 7 bases from J, the junction contained 8 bases not matched to a gene. This CDR3 comprises 14 residues. CDR1 and CDR2 from the germline V gene are MDHEN and SYDVKM. Here the CDR3 reads CASSLLSTSAEQYF. As DNA, the CDR3 is TGTGCCAGCAGTTTACTCTCCACTAGCGCAGAGCAGTACTTC.

This clonotype occurred many times. V gene TRBV6-2 or TRBV6-3 combines with J gene TRBJ2-3, with TRBD2 identical over 10 bases. Germline assignment: CDR1 MNHEY and CDR2 SVGEGT. The CDR3 is 17 residues long. V lost 7 bases, J lost 3 bases, and 13 bases stayed unmatched. The CDR3 DNA reads TGTGCCAGCAACATAAGGTCTCTAGCGGGGGCGACAGATACGCAGTATTTT. It codes for CASNIRSLAGATDTQYF.

This clonotype showed up just a few times. This chain connects TRBV30 to TRBJ2-1; possible D gene TRBD2, 5 bases. V was clipped by 5 bases and J by 9 bases, with 23 bases between them. The CDR3 spans 15 residues. Germline V gives CDR1 GTSNPN, CDR2 SVGIG (reference sequence). The CDR3: CAWELGPGPEGEQFF. The CDR3 DNA follows: TGTGCCTGGGAGTTAGGGCCGGGCCCTGAGGGTGAGCAGTTCTTC.

This clonotype was seen a few times. The chain recombines TRBV2 with TRBJ1-2; 8 nucleotides agree with TRBD1. The CDR3 extends over 14 amino acids. Trimming removed 5 bases from V and 7 bases from J; junction bases left unmatched: 9. From germline, CDR1 is SNHLY and CDR2 FYNNEI. CDR3 DNA sequence: TGTGCCAGCAGTCCGGACAGGGACTATGTTGGCTACACCTTC. Translating gives CASSPDRDYVGYTF.

This clonotype was counted ten times or more. The chain carries TRBV12-3 or TRBV12-4 and TRBJ1-5; no clear D. The CDR3 is 12 amino acids. V was pared by 6 bases and J by 6 bases, with 9 bases between. CDR3 in DNA: TGTGCCAGCAGATACAGCGGTCAGCCCCAGCATTTT. Protein sequence: CASRYSGQPQHF.

This clonotype was seen a few times. V usage is TRBV7-3 and J usage is TRBJ2-1, with D perhaps TRBD2 (6 bases). The V and J ends lost 5 bases and 8 bases respectively, with 16 bases between them. This CDR3 region has 14 residues. Per the germline V gene, CDR1 is SGHTA and CDR2 is FQGTGA. This CDR3 reads CASSGRDSPHEQFF. CDR3 nucleotides: TGTGCCAGCAGCGGCCGGGACTCGCCCCATGAGCAGTTCTTC.

J is TRBJ2-1 and V is TRBV5-4; 11 bases map to TRBD2. Germline assignment: CDR1 SGHNT and CDR2 YYREEE (reference sequence). This CDR3 spans 16 amino acids. The V gene end was trimmed by 4 bases and the J gene end by 4 bases; junction bases not matched to a gene: 7. CDR3 bases: TGTGCCAGCAGCGTTAGCGGGAGGGCTGGGTACAATGAGCAGTTCTTC. Protein: CASSVSGRAGYNEQFF.